One T cell receptor (beta chain) is described in this entry. This clone appeared a single time. Its antigen has not been determined. Per-nucleotide qualities are absent, and no much larger clonotype sits a single base away. The germline V gene encodes CDR1 MGHRA and CDR2 YSYEKL. The CDR3, cysteine through phenylalanine, is 16 amino acids long. Just the 48-base CDR3 DNA is kept, in frame starting at base 1. A distance of 16 bases separates the germline ends of V and J, which lose 3 bases and 2 bases respectively. TCRbeta CDR3 regions were amplified from genomic DNA using the immunoSEQ Assay, a bias-controlled multiplex PCR. The authors' pipeline ran thus. Nucleated cell counts per sample were estimated from amplification of reference gene primers within the assay. To quantify the absolute abundance of each unique TCRbeta CDR3 rearrangement, sequence reads were collapsed and filtered. For each sample, productive Simpson clonality was calculated as the square root of Simpson's diversity index across productive rearrangements. The table comes from immuneACCESS by way of TCRdb, which keeps in-frame sequences with V and J called. Part of the clones is missing from these tables; in studies checked, under half for an unresolved V gene and the rest for unknown reasons. That table furnishes V, J and clone size, whereas the DNA furnished D and trimming. The sample records around 94,000 clones, 85% to 90% of which are singletons. 3% of the sample lies in the top ten.

This specimen belongs to a study of blood T cell repertoires in COVID-19 (dated by TCRdb to 2020 to 2022). About the study as a whole: The collaborator samples originated in the United States, Italy and Spain and spanned the acute and convalescent phases of COVID-19. The material from the prospective study consisted of cDNA or gDNA derived from T cells, B-cell-depleted T cells, or PBMCs. Where HLA class I and class II types were available, the types were taken from metadata supplied by the sample provider, not from assay-based typing. Sample metadata almost always included a de-identified subject ID, COVID-19 status, age in years and sex. The repertoires were released in a freely available public database meant as a resource for research on the immune response to SARS-CoV-2. The dataset comprised deeply sampled blood TCRbeta repertoires from subjects exposed to, actively infected with, or recovered from COVID-19. The samples were drawn from the first 160 participants of the ongoing ImmuneRACE study and from some 1,300 subjects provided by 6 global collaborators. Results and caveats for the whole study, not just this receptor: The quantity of clinical and demographic metadata differed by source and by participant and was supplied without curation.

The collaborating institutions used their own protocols to collect whole blood in K2EDTA tubes. Collaborator samples were shipped for TCRbeta analysis as frozen whole blood, isolated PBMCs, or DNA extracted from either sample type. The material sequenced was peripheral blood. The receptor was isolated from a middle-aged man with active or convalescent COVID-19. The sequence joins TRBV4-1 to TRBJ2-5; the D gene is possibly TRBD1, with 6 bases matching. The DNA reads as follows: TGCGCCAGCAGCCAGCGTACAGGGTGGGGGCAAGAGACCCAGTACTTC. Translated, it reads CASSQRTGWGQETQYF.